Sequencing of this T cell receptor (beta chain) was carried out in a study of blood T cells in healthy people across ages. Germline values: CDR1 MNHEY, CDR2 SMNVEV (reference sequence). The CDR3 extends over 17 amino acids. V trimming: 2 bases; J trimming: 1 base; junction bases outside the gene matches: 8. Next came a second PCR, run for 7 to 11 cycles, which used a sample-barcoded 5' primer along with a J-beta primer mix. TCRdb re-called the 5' RACE reads with MiXCR, one entry per CDR3 protein. This sample has a few hundred thousand distinct CDR3 sequences, with around 27% found just once. Another study also made use of these data, one on T cells of mothers and their children.

Sequences were obtained from blood. The clonotype was recovered from a boy between 2 and 10 years old in good health. The V call is TRBV27, the J call TRBJ1-1; 9 nucleotides match TRBD1. The DNA of the CDR3 is TGTGCCAGCAGTTTAACCGACAGGGGGAAGGGGAACACTGAAGCTTTCTTT. This encodes CASSLTDRGKGNTEAFF.